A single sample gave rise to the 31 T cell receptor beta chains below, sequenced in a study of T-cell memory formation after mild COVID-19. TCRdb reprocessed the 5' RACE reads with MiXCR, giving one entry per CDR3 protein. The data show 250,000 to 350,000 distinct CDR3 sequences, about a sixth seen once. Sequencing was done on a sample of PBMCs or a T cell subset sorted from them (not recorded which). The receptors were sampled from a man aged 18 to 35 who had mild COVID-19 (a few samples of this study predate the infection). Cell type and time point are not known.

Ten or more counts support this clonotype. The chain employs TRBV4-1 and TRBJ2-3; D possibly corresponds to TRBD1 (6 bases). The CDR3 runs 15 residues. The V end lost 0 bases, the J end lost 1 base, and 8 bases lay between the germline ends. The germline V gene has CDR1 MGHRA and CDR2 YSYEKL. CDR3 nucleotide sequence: TGCGCCAGCAGCCAAGAGGACAGAGGCACAGATACGCAGTATTTT. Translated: CASSQEDRGTDTQYF.

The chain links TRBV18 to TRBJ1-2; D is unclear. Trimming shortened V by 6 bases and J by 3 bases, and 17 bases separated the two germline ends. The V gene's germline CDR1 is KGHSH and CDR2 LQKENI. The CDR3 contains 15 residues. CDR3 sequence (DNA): TGTGCCAGCTCTCCCGGAAATCTGGGCTACTATGGCTACACCTTC. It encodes CASSPGNLGYYGYTF. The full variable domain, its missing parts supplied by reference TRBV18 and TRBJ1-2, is NAGVMQNPRHLVRRRGQEARLRCSPMKGHSHVYWYRQLPEEGLKFMVYLQKENIIDESGMPKERFSAEFPKEGPSILRIQQVVRGDSAAYFCASSPGNLGYYGYTFGSGTRLTVV.

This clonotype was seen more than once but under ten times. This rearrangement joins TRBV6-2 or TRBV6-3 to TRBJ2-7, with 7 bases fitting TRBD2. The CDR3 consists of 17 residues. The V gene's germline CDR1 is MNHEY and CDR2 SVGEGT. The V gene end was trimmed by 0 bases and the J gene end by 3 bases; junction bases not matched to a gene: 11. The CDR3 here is CASSYSRTSGGSYEQYV. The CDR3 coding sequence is TGTGCCAGCAGTTACTCCAGGACATCCGGGGGGAGCTACGAGCAGTACGTC.

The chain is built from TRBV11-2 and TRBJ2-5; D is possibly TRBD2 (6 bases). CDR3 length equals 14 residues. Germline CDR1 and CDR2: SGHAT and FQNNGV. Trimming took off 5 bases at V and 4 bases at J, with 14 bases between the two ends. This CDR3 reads CASSQPAAGETQYF. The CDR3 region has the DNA TGTGCCAGCAGCCAACCGGCAGCGGGAGAGACCCAGTACTTC.

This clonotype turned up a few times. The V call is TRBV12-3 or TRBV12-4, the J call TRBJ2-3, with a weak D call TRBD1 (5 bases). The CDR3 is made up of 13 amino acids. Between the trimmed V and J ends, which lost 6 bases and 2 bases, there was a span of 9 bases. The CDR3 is CASSKQDTDTQYF. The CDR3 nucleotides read TGTGCCAGCAGCAAACAGGACACAGATACGCAGTATTTT.

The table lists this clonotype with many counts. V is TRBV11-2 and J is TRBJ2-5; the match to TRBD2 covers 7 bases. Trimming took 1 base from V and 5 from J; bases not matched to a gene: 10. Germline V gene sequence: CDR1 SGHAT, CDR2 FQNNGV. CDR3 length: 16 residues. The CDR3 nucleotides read TGTGCCAGCAGCTTAGGGGTGGGAGGGTTAGAGGAGACCCAGTACTTC. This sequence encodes CASSLGVGGLEETQYF.

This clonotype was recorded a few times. CDR3 loop: CASSRTGPWGANSPLHF. In DNA, the CDR3 is TGTGCCAGCAGCCGGACCGGGCCGTGGGGGGCTAATTCACCCCTCCACTTT. This sequence joins TRBV7-6 and TRBJ1-6; D may be TRBD1 (6 bases). The V gene's germline CDR1 is SGHVS and CDR2 FNYEAQ. V was shortened by 5 bases and J by 6 bases, with 20 bases between the two germline ends. The CDR3 has 17 residues.

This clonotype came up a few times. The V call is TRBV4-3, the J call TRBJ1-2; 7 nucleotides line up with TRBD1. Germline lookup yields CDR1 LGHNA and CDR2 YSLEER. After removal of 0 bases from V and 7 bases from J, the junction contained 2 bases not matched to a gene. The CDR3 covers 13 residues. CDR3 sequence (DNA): TGCGCCAGCAGCCAAGAGCGACAGGGTGGCTACACCTTC. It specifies CASSQERQGGYTF.

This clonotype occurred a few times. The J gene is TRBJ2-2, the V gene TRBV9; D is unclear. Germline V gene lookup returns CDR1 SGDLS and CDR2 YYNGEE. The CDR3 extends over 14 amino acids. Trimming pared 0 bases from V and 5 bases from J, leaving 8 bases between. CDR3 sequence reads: CASSVVPFTGELFF. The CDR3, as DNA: TGTGCCAGCAGCGTAGTCCCATTTACCGGGGAGCTGTTTTTT.

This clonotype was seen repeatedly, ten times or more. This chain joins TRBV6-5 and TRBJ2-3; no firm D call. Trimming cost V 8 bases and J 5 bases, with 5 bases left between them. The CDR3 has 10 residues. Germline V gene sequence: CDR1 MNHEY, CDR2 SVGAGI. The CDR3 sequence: CASGRDTQYF. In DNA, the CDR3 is TGTGCCAGCGGAAGAGATACGCAGTATTTT.

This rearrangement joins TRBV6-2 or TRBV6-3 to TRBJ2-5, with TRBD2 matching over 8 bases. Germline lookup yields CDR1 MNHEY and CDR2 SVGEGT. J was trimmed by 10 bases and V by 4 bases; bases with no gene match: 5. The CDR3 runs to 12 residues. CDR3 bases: TGTGCCAGCAGTTCTACTAGCGGAAACCAGTACTTC. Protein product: CASSSTSGNQYF.

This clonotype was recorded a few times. Here the CDR3 DNA reads TGCGCCAGCAGCTTCAGGACAGGAGGCACTGAAGCTTTCTTT. Translation gives CASSFRTGGTEAFF. The rearrangement uses TRBV5-1 and TRBJ1-1; TRBD1 aligns across 7 bases. The CDR3 loop spans 14 amino acids. The V gene end was trimmed by 2 bases and the J gene end by 4 bases; junction bases not matched to a gene: 5. Looked up from germline, CDR1 is SGHRS and CDR2 is YFSETQ.

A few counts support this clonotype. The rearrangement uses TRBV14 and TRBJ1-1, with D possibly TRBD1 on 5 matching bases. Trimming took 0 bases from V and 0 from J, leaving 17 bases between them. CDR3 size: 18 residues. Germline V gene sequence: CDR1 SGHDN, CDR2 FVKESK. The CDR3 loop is CASSQDRGAGALNTEAFF. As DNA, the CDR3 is TGTGCCAGCAGCCAAGATAGGGGCGCAGGCGCCCTGAACACTGAAGCTTTCTTT. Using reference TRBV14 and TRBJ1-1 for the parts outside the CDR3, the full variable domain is EAGVTQFPSHSVIEKGQTVTLRCDPISGHDNLYWYRRVMGKEIKFLLHFVKESKQDESGMPNNRFLAERTGGTYSTLKVQPAELEDSGVYFCASSQDRGAGALNTEAFFGQGTRLTVV.

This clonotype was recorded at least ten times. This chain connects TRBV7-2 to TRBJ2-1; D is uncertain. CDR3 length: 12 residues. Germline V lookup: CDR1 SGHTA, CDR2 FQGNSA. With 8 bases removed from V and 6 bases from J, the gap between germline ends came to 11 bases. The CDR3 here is CASGRFGNEQFF. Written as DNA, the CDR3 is TGTGCCAGCGGACGTTTCGGCAATGAGCAGTTCTTC.

CDR3 residues: CASSLGGAGTGMNTEAFF. The CDR3, as DNA: TGTGCCAGCAGTTTAGGGGGGGCCGGGACAGGGATGAACACTGAAGCTTTCTTT. The chain uses TRBV28 and TRBJ1-1; 9 bases are a match to TRBD1. The junction had 10 bases not matched to a gene; V was cut back by 2 bases and J by 0 bases. This CDR3 contains 18 residues. Germline values: CDR1 MDHEN, CDR2 SYDVKM.

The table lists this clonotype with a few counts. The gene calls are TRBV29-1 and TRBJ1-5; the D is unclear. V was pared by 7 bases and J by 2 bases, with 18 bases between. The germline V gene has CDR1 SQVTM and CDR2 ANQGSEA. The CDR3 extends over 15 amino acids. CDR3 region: CSASDGILGNQPQHF. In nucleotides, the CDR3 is TGCAGCGCCTCGGACGGGATCTTGGGCAATCAGCCCCAGCATTTT.

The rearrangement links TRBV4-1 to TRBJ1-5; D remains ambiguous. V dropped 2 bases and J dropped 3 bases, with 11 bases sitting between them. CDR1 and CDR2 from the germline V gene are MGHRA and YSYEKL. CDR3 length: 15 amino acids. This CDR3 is CASSQSNTLNQPQHF. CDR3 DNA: TGCGCCAGCAGCCAATCTAACACGCTCAATCAGCCCCAGCATTTT.

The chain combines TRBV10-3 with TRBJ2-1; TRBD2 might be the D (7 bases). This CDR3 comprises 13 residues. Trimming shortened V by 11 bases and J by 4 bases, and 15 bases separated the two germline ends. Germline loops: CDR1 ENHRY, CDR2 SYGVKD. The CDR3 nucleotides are TGTGCCTACCGCGGGGGCTCGTACAATGAGCAGTTCTTC. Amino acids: CAYRGGSYNEQFF.

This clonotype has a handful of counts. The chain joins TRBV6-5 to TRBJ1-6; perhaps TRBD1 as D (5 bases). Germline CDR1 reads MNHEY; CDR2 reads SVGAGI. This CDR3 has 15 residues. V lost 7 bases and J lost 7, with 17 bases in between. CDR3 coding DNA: TGTGCCAGCACCTTTTCGGGGGGGGAAAATTCACCCCTCCACTTT. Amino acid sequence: CASTFSGGENSPLHF.

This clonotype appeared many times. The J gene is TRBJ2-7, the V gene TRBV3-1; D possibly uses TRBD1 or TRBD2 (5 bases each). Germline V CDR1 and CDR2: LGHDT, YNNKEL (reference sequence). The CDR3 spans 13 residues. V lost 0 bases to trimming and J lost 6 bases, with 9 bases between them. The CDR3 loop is CASSQEGPLEQYF. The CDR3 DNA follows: TGTGCCAGCAGCCAAGAGGGACCCCTCGAGCAGTACTTC.

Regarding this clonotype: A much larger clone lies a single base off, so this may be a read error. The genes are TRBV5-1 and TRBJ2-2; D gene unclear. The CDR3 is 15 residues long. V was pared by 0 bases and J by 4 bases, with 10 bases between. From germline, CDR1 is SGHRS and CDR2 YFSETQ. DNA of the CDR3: TGCGCCAGCAGCTTGGGCATATACGTCACCGGGGAGCTGTTTTTT. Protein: CASSLGIYVTGELFF.

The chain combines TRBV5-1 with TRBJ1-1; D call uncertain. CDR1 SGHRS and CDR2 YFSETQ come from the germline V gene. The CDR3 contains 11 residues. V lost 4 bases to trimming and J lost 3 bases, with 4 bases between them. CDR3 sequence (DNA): TGCGCCAGCAGCACCGACACTGAAGCTTTCTTT. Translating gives CASSTDTEAFF.

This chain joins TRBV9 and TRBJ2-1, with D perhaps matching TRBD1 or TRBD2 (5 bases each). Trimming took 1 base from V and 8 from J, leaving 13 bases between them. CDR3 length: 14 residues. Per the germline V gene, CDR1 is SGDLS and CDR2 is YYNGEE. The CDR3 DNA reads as TGTGCCAGCAGCGTATACGGGGCCAGGTATGAGCAGTTCTTC. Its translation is CASSVYGARYEQFF.

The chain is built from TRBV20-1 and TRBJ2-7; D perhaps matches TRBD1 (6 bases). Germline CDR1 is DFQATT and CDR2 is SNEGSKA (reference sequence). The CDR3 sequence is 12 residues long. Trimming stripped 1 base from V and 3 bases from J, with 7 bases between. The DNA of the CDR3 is TGCAGTGCTAGAGCAGGGGACTACGAGCAGTACGTC. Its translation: CSARAGDYEQYV.

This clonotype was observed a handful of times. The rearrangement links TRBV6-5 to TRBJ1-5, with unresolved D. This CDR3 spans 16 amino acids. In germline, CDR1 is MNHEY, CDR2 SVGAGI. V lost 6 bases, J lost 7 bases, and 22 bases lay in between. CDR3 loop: CASSPTRTSAGQPQHF. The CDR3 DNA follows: TGTGCCAGCAGCCCCACGAGGACCTCAGCAGGCCAGCCCCAGCATTTT.

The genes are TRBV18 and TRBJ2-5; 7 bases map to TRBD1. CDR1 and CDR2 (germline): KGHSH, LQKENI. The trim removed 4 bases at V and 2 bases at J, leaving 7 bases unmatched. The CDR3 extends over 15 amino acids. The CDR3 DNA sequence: TGTGCCAGCTCACGTACTCGACAGGGTCAAGAGACCCAGTACTTC. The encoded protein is CASSRTRQGQETQYF.

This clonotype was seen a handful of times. In DNA, the CDR3 is TGCGCCAGCAGCCCCTTACGACCCGTTTACGAGCAGTACTTC. Amino acids: CASSPLRPVYEQYF. The genes are TRBV5-1 and TRBJ2-7; D gene ambiguous. The CDR3 is 14 residues long. Germline lookup yields CDR1 SGHRS and CDR2 YFSETQ. V lost 4 bases and J lost 4, with 15 bases in between.

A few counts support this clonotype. The CDR3 loop reads CASSLPQVGEQFF. In nucleotides, the CDR3 is TGTGCCAGCAGCCTACCGCAAGTGGGTGAGCAGTTCTTC. The chain is built from TRBV6-6 and TRBJ2-1; no definite D call. V lost 6 bases and J 9 bases, leaving 15 bases between the germline ends. Looked up from germline, CDR1 is MNHNY and CDR2 is SVGAGI (reference sequence). The CDR3 has 13 residues.

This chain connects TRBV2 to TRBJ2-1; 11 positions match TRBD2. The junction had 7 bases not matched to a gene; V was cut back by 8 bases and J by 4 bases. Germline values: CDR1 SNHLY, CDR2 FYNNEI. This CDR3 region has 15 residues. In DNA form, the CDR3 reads TGTGCCAGCGATAGGGCTAGCGGGGGGTACAATGAGCAGTTCTTC. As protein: CASDRASGGYNEQFF.

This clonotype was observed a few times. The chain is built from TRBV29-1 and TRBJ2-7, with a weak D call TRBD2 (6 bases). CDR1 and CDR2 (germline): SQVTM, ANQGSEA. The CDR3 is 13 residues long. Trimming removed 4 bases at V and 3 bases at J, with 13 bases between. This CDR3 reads CSVVEGLYYEQYF. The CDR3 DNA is TGCAGCGTTGTGGAGGGGCTGTACTACGAGCAGTACTTC.

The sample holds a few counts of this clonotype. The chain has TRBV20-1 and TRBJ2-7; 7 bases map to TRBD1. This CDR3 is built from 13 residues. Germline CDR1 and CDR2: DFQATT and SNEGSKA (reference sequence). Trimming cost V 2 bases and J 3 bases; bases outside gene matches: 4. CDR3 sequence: CSARTDRVYEQYF. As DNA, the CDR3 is TGCAGTGCTAGAACCGACAGGGTCTACGAGCAGTACTTC.